This is a list of T cell receptor beta chains from one sample in a study of vaccination effects on CD4 cells after COVID-19. Antigens for these TCRs are unknown. Clones were read by immunoSEQ multiplex PCR, and TCRdb kept only the in-frame ones, dropping some. This table has about 26,000 clones, around 79% appearing once. The sequencing used CD4+ T cells from PBMCs cultured with SARS-CoV-2 spike peptides, collected after COVID-19 vaccination. These receptors came from a human donor who received a COVID-19 vaccine. Some clones in this sample may be carry-over from other donors' samples. CDR3s include the opening cysteine and the closing phenylalanine or tryptophan. The order of the fields is V gene, J gene, D gene, clone size, CDR3 protein, CDR3 DNA. D genes are given only for firm matches. The listing skips clone size in some rows; elsewhere it reads once, few, many or a size class.

>TRBV3-1/TRBV3-2|TRBJ2-3|TRBD2|NA
CASSRRGSTDTQYF
TGTGCCAGCAGCCGGCGGGGGAGCACAGATACGCAGTATTTT
>TRBV7-2|TRBJ2-1|NA|NA
CASSSYMDNEQFF
TGTGCCAGCAGCAGTTACATGGACAATGAGCAGTTCTTC
>TRBV5-6|TRBJ1-4|NA|few
CASSLGGGGTRSEKLFF
TGTGCCAGCAGCTTGGGAGGGGGAGGGACCCGAAGTGAAAAACTGTTTTTT
>TRBV24-1|TRBJ2-3|TRBD2|NA
CATSDLRRGGTDTQYF
TGTGCCACCAGTGATTTGAGGCGGGGGGGAACAGATACGCAGTATTTT
>TRBV2|TRBJ2-2|NA|once
CASRPRNTGELFF
TGTGCCAGCCGCCCCCGGAACACCGGGGAGCTGTTTTTT
>TRBV27|TRBJ2-5|TRBD2|NA
CASSPLAGGQQETQYF
TGTGCCAGCAGTCCTTTGGCGGGGGGACAACAAGAGACCCAGTACTTC
>TRBV25-1|TRBJ2-5|NA|NA
CASSGAGSETQYF
TGTGCCAGCAGTGGAGCGGGCAGCGAGACCCAGTACTTC
>TRBV5-1|TRBJ2-2|NA|NA
CASSLRQVNTGELFF
TGCGCCAGCAGCTTGAGGCAGGTGAACACCGGGGAGCTGTTTTTT
>TRBV2|TRBJ1-6|NA|NA
CASRGGYASPLHF
TGTGCCAGCAGGGGGGGTTACGCATCACCCCTCCACTTT
>TRBV28|TRBJ1-3|TRBD1|few
CASSLPGTEITGNTIYF
TGTGCCAGCAGTTTACCCGGGACAGAAATAACAGGAAACACCATATATTTT
>TRBV6-5|TRBJ2-3|NA|NA
CASRAPLADTQYF
TGTGCCAGCAGGGCCCCTTTGGCAGATACGCAGTATTTT
>TRBV7-8|TRBJ2-1|TRBD2|NA
CASSRHRAGGPPNEQFF
TGTGCCAGCAGCCGACACCGAGCGGGGGGGCCCCCAAATGAGCAGTTCTTC
>TRBV24-1|TRBJ2-5|NA|NA
CATARPGGRETQYF
TGTGCCACCGCCCGCCCTGGGGGGCGGGAGACCCAGTACTTC
>TRBV11-2|TRBJ1-2|NA|NA
CASSQGSGYTF
TGTGCCAGCAGCCAGGGGAGCGGCTACACCTTC
>TRBV4-1|TRBJ2-3|NA|NA
CASSQLLYTDTQYF
TGCGCCAGCAGCCAACTACTATACACAGATACGCAGTATTTT
>TRBV18|TRBJ2-3|NA|NA
CASSPRQGVDTQYF
TGTGCCAGCTCACCACGCCAGGGCGTTGATACGCAGTATTTT
>TRBV12-3/TRBV12-4|TRBJ2-6|NA|NA
CASSSAGANVLTF
TGTGCCAGCTCGTCCGCGGGGGCCAACGTCCTGACTTTC
>TRBV5-1|TRBJ2-6|NA|NA
CASSFPAGNPGANVLTF
TGCGCCAGCAGCTTTCCGGCAGGGAACCCTGGGGCCAACGTCCTGACTTTC
>TRBV7-3|TRBJ2-1|TRBD1|NA
CASSPRHGTGYNEQFF
TGTGCCAGCAGCCCCCGGCACGGGACAGGGTACAATGAGCAGTTCTTC
>TRBV6-2/TRBV6-3|TRBJ2-5|TRBD1|once
CASSYSGTGARETQYF
TGTGCCAGCAGTTACTCTGGGACAGGGGCGAGGGAGACCCAGTACTTC
>TRBV24-1|TRBJ1-2|NA|once
CATSDRGINYGYTF
TGTGCCACCAGTGATAGGGGGATAAACTATGGCTACACCTTC
>TRBV7-8|TRBJ2-1|NA|NA
CASSLPRYSSNEQFF
TGTGCCAGCAGCTTACCGAGATACTCTAGCAATGAGCAGTTCTTC
>TRBV30|TRBJ1-4|NA|NA
CAWSVGGAAPRLFF
TGTGCCTGGAGTGTTGGAGGGGCGGCCCCCAGGCTGTTTTTT
>TRBV19|TRBJ1-2|NA|few
CASSIQGNYGYTF
TGTGCCAGTAGTATCCAGGGGAACTATGGCTACACCTTC